What follows describes a single TCR beta chain. This clone came up many times. Its antigen remains undetermined. Base qualities are missing; no much larger clone stands one base away. No treatment had been received by any patient before thyroid surgery. Using T-cell receptor beta sequencing, the researchers looked back retrospectively at clinical samples from patients, gathered between about 2011 and 2018. V and J are trimmed by 4 bases and 5 bases, and the gene matches miss 10 bases of the junction. Inclusive of the bounding cysteine and phenylalanine, the CDR3 is 15 residues long. Kept here is only the CDR3 DNA, which spans 45 bases and is read in frame from base 1. The germline V gene gives CDR1 as SGDLS and CDR2 as YYNGEE. This sample stems from a study of metastatic and nonmetastatic thyroid tumors (dated by TCRdb to about 2020). Concerning the study at large: The researchers compared repertoires between peripheral blood samples and tumor or nodule tissue samples from patients with malignant or benign thyroid disease.

The paper as a whole reports these results and caveats: TCR beta diversity was reported as significantly higher in malignant tumors than in benign nodules, in both blood and tumor samples.

Library preparation employed PCR. The instrument was an Illumina HiSeq 4000. High-throughput sequencing was used to profile the TCR beta-chain CDR3 region of each patient. Turning to the authors' computational methods: CDR3 differences across clinicopathological groups were used to build a classifier for discriminating distant-metastatic papillary thyroid cancer patients. Repertoire diversity was assessed with the Shannon index, and tumor-blood repertoire similarity with the Morisita-Horn index. TCRdb itself trimmed the public reads at Q25 with fastp, ran MiXCR and retained productive beta chains. The authors' filters were not applied to this entry. This sample lists around 21,000 clones; around 18% were detected once. Clones ranked in the top ten supply approximately 21% of the sample.

This clonotype was obtained from a male donor with papillary thyroid cancer or a benign thyroid nodule (not recorded which). Some clones in this sample may be carry-over from other donors' samples. The sample taken for sequencing was blood. This sequence uses TRBV9 and TRBJ1-1; TRBD1 matches 8 bases in the middle. The CDR3 sequence is CASSITTGAGTEAFF. In nucleotides, the sequence is TGTGCCAGCAGCATTACGACAGGGGCAGGAACTGAAGCTTTCTTT.